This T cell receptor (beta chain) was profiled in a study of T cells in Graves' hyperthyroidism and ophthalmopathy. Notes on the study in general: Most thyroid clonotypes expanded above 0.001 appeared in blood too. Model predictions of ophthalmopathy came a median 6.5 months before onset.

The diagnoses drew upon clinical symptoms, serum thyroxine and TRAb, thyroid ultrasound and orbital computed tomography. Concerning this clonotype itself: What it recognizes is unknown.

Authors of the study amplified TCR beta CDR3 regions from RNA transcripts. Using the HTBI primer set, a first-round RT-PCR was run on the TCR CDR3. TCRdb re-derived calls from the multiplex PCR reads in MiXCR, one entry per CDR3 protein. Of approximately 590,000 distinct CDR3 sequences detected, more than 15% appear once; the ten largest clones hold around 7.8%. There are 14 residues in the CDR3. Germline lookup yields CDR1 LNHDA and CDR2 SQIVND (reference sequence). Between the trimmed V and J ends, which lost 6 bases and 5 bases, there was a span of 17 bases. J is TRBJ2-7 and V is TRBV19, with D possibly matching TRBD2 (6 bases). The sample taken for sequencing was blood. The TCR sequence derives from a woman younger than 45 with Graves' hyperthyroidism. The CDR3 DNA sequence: TGTGCCAGTAGCCCGGGACTTCGATCCCACGAGCAGTACTTC. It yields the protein CASSPGLRSHEQYF.